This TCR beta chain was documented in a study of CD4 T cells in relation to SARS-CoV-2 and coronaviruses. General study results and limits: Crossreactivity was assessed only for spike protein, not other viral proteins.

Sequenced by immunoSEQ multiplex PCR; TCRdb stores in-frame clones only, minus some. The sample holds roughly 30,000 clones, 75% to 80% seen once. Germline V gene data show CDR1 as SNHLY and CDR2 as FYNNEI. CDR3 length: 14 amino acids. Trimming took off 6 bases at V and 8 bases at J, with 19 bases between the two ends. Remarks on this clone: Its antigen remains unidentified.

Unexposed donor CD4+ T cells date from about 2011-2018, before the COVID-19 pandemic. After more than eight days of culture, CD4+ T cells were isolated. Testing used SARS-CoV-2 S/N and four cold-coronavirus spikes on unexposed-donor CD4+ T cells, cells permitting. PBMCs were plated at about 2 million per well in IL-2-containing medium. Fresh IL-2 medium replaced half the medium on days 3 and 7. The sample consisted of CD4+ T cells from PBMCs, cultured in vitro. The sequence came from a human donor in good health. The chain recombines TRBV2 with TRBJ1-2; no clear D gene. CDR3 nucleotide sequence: TGTGCCAGCAGCCTATACATCAGAGGGAGCGGCTACACCTTC. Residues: CASSLYIRGSGYTF.